Listed below are T cell receptor beta chains from one sample, sequenced in a study of beta chain features in type 1 diabetes. Using immunoSEQ multiplex PCR, the repertoire was profiled, and TCRdb retains in-frame clones only, with some absent. The sample has approximately 120,000 clones; roughly 17% are singletons. The specimen was central memory CD4+ T cells from blood. These receptors all stem from a man between 18 and 29 years old with type 1 diabetes. Each CDR3 is given with its conserved first and last residue. D genes are given only for firm matches. Clone size appears in some rows only: once, few, many, or a class for an expanded clone.

TRBJ2-1,TRBD1,few,TRBV19,CATWDRGSYNEQFF,TGTGCCACCTGGGACAGGGGGTCCTACAATGAGCAGTTCTTC
TRBJ1-1,-,-,TRBV7-9,CASSPQGMGTEAFF,TGTGCCAGCAGCCCCCAGGGGATGGGTACTGAAGCTTTCTTT
TRBJ2-1,TRBD2,-,TRBV6-5,CASSYGTKKQFF,TGTGCCAGCAGTTACGGGACTAAGAAGCAGTTCTTC
TRBJ2-3,TRBD1,many,TRBV30,CAWTEPGDREYF,TGTGCCTGGACCGAGCCCGGGGACAGGGAGTATTTT
TRBJ2-3,-,-,TRBV6-5,CASSYSTGSADTQYF,TGTGCCAGCAGTTACTCGACAGGTTCAGCAGATACGCAGTATTTT
TRBJ2-5,-,many,TRBV30,CAWSMMETQYF,TGTGCCTGGAGTATGATGGAGACCCAGTACTTC
TRBJ1-3,TRBD1,-,TRBV7-2,CASSMATGLGNTIYF,TGTGCCAGCAGCATGGCGACAGGGCTGGGAAACACCATATATTTT
TRBJ2-1,-,-,TRBV5-4,CASSRDPTGTNEQFF,TGTGCCAGCAGCCGAGACCCGACAGGAACCAATGAGCAGTTCTTC
TRBJ1-2,-,-,TRBV7-9,CASSFAGDNYGYTF,TGTGCCAGCAGCTTCGCAGGGGATAACTATGGCTACACCTTC
TRBJ1-1,-,many,TRBV10-3,CAISESGGGTEAFF,TGTGCCATCAGTGAGTCAGGTGGTGGGACTGAAGCTTTCTTT
TRBJ2-7,TRBD1,-,TRBV16,CASSQSGQGYEQYF,TGTGCCAGCAGCCAATCGGGACAGGGCTACGAGCAGTACTTC
TRBJ2-3,TRBD2,-,TRBV29-1,CSVGAGVMSDTQYF,TGCAGCGTTGGGGCGGGGGTGATGTCAGATACGCAGTATTTT
TRBJ1-6,TRBD1,-,TRBV18,CASSPQQGSSYNSPLHF,TGTGCCAGCTCACCACAACAGGGGAGCTCCTATAATTCACCCCTCCACTTT
TRBJ1-2,-,few,TRBV7-9,CASSGSPYGYTF,TGTGCCAGCAGTGGTAGCCCCTATGGCTACACCTTC
TRBJ2-3,-,few,TRBV27,CASVQGRSGADTQYF,TGTGCCAGCGTCCAAGGGAGATCAGGGGCAGATACGCAGTATTTT
TRBJ2-1,-,-,TRBV5-1,CASSLGNSNSYNEQFF,TGCGCCAGCAGCTTGGGGAACAGCAACTCCTACAATGAGCAGTTCTTC
TRBJ2-1,-,few,TRBV18,CASSPGHPNEQFF,TGTGCCAGCTCACCGGGCCACCCCAATGAGCAGTTCTTC
TRBJ1-3,-,-,TRBV5-4,CASSLTLGTGGNTIYF,TGTGCCAGCAGCTTGACCCTTGGGACGGGTGGAAACACCATATATTTT
TRBJ2-1,TRBD2,-,TRBV5-1,CASSFDLAAALEQFF,TGCGCCAGCAGCTTTGACCTAGCGGCCGCTCTTGAGCAGTTCTTC
TRBJ2-7,-,-,TRBV29-1,CSGRGGGNEQYF,TGCAGCGGAAGGGGCGGAGGGAACGAGCAGTACTTC
TRBJ2-7,-,-,TRBV2,CASSFLTGSYEQYF,TGTGCCAGCAGTTTTTTGACAGGCTCCTACGAGCAGTACTTC
TRBJ2-7,TRBD2,-,TRBV6-5,CASSRLGLASYEQYF,TGTGCCAGCAGCCGCCTGGGACTAGCATCCTACGAGCAGTACTTC
TRBJ2-6,TRBD1,few,TRBV25-1,CASSGWTGDPGANVLTF,TGTGCCAGCAGTGGGTGGACAGGGGATCCTGGGGCCAACGTCCTGACTTTC
TRBJ2-7,-,-,TRBV18,CASSPQDAEAYEQYF,TGTGCCAGCTCACCACAGGACGCAGAAGCCTACGAGCAGTACTTC
TRBJ2-5,TRBD2,few,TRBV7-9,CASSASSGAPQETQYF,TGTGCCAGCAGCGCGTCTAGCGGAGCCCCTCAAGAGACCCAGTACTTC
TRBJ2-5,-,-,TRBV9,CASSPPARGRTQYF,TGTGCCAGCAGCCCCCCCGCCCGGGGACGGACCCAGTACTTC
TRBJ2-3,-,few,TRBV10-3,CAISETDRDSTDTQYF,TGTGCCATCAGTGAGACAGATAGAGATAGCACAGATACGCAGTATTTT
TRBJ2-3,-,many,TRBV10-3,CAISPNLAGAGTDTQYF,TGTGCCATCAGTCCCAACCTGGCGGGGGCGGGCACAGATACGCAGTATTTT
TRBJ2-3,TRBD2,-,TRBV5-1,CASSLDRGGADTQYF,TGCGCCAGCAGCTTGGATCGGGGAGGGGCAGATACGCAGTATTTT
TRBJ2-1,-,many,TRBV6-5,CASSPRQWNEQFF,TGTGCCAGCAGTCCCCGGCAGTGGAATGAGCAGTTCTTC
TRBJ1-6,-,many,TRBV9,CASSVEGSRNSPLHF,TGTGCCAGCAGCGTAGAGGGCTCGCGTAATTCACCCCTCCACTTT
TRBJ1-5,TRBD1,-,TRBV2,CASSAGQGQPQHF,TGTGCCAGCAGCGCCGGACAGGGTCAGCCCCAGCATTTT
TRBJ2-2,-,few,TRBV6-5,CASREYSGELFF,TGTGCCAGCAGAGAGTACTCCGGGGAGCTGTTTTTT
TRBJ2-1,-,-,TRBV11-3,CASSLEATYSYNEQFF,TGTGCCAGCAGCTTAGAGGCGACTTACTCCTACAATGAGCAGTTCTTC
TRBJ1-4,-,few,TRBV2,CASSVYPNDLVKLFF,TGTGCCAGCAGTGTATACCCTAATGATTTGGTGAAACTGTTTTTT
TRBJ2-3,-,-,TRBV11-3,CASSQITGLGTDTQYF,TGTGCCAGCAGCCAGATAACCGGCCTAGGCACAGATACGCAGTATTTT
TRBJ2-2,TRBD2,-,TRBV18,CASSSGTSGTGELFF,TGTGCCAGCTCGTCCGGGACTAGCGGGACCGGGGAGCTGTTTTTT
TRBJ1-1,-,-,TRBV7-2,CASSTGMNTEAFF,TGTGCCAGCAGTACCGGGATGAACACTGAAGCTTTCTTT
TRBJ2-1,-,-,TRBV7-9,CASSFYEAVDEQFF,TGTGCCAGCAGCTTTTATGAGGCAGTGGATGAGCAGTTCTTC
TRBJ1-4,-,few,TRBV6-6,CASSYPQDEKLFF,TGTGCCAGCAGTTATCCCCAGGATGAAAAACTGTTTTTT
TRBJ2-3,TRBD2,few,TRBV4-1,CASRKWGIAGGKDTQYF,TGCGCCAGCAGGAAATGGGGAATAGCGGGAGGGAAAGATACGCAGTATTTT
TRBJ2-3,-,-,TRBV28,CASKHRLRDTDTQYF,TGTGCCAGCAAACATAGGCTACGTGACACAGATACGCAGTATTTT
TRBJ2-5,TRBD1,-,TRBV14,CASSLIRGRGTQYF,TGTGCCAGCAGCCTTATCAGGGGGCGCGGGACCCAGTACTTC
TRBJ2-7,-,few,TRBV7-9,CASSLERSEQYF,TGTGCCAGCAGTCTGGAACGAAGCGAGCAGTACTTC
TRBJ2-1,-,-,TRBV29-1,CSVGAGSGNEQFF,TGCAGCGTTGGGGCAGGGTCGGGCAATGAGCAGTTCTTC
TRBJ2-1,-,-,TRBV27,CASSSDSMNEQFF,TGTGCCAGCAGTTCGGACAGTATGAATGAGCAGTTCTTC
TRBJ1-1,-,few,TRBV10-1,CASSEKMNTEAFF,TGCGCCAGCAGTGAGAAGATGAACACTGAAGCTTTCTTT
TRBJ1-2,-,-,TRBV4-1,CASSQDQSYGYTF,TGCGCCAGCAGCCAAGATCAATCCTATGGCTACACCTTC
TRBJ1-1,-,few,TRBV28,CATAGPNTEAFF,TGTGCCACAGCGGGTCCTAACACTGAAGCTTTCTTT
TRBJ2-7,-,-,TRBV27,CASSLSALPADYEQYF,TGTGCCAGCAGTTTGTCTGCACTACCAGCCGATTACGAGCAGTACTTC
TRBJ2-3,TRBD2,many,TRBV28,CASSPTPGLAGSTDTQYF,TGTGCCAGCAGTCCCACCCCCGGACTAGCGGGGAGCACAGATACGCAGTATTTT
TRBJ2-7,-,few,TRBV2,CASSVLSLFNEQYF,TGTGCCAGCAGCGTATTGTCCTTATTCAACGAGCAGTACTTC
TRBJ2-7,TRBD1,-,TRBV7-2,CASSSGTGREQYF,TGTGCCAGCAGCTCCGGGACAGGAAGAGAGCAGTACTTC
TRBJ2-7,-,-,TRBV7-2,CASSRPGYEQYF,TGTGCCAGCAGCCGCCCGGGGTACGAGCAGTACTTC